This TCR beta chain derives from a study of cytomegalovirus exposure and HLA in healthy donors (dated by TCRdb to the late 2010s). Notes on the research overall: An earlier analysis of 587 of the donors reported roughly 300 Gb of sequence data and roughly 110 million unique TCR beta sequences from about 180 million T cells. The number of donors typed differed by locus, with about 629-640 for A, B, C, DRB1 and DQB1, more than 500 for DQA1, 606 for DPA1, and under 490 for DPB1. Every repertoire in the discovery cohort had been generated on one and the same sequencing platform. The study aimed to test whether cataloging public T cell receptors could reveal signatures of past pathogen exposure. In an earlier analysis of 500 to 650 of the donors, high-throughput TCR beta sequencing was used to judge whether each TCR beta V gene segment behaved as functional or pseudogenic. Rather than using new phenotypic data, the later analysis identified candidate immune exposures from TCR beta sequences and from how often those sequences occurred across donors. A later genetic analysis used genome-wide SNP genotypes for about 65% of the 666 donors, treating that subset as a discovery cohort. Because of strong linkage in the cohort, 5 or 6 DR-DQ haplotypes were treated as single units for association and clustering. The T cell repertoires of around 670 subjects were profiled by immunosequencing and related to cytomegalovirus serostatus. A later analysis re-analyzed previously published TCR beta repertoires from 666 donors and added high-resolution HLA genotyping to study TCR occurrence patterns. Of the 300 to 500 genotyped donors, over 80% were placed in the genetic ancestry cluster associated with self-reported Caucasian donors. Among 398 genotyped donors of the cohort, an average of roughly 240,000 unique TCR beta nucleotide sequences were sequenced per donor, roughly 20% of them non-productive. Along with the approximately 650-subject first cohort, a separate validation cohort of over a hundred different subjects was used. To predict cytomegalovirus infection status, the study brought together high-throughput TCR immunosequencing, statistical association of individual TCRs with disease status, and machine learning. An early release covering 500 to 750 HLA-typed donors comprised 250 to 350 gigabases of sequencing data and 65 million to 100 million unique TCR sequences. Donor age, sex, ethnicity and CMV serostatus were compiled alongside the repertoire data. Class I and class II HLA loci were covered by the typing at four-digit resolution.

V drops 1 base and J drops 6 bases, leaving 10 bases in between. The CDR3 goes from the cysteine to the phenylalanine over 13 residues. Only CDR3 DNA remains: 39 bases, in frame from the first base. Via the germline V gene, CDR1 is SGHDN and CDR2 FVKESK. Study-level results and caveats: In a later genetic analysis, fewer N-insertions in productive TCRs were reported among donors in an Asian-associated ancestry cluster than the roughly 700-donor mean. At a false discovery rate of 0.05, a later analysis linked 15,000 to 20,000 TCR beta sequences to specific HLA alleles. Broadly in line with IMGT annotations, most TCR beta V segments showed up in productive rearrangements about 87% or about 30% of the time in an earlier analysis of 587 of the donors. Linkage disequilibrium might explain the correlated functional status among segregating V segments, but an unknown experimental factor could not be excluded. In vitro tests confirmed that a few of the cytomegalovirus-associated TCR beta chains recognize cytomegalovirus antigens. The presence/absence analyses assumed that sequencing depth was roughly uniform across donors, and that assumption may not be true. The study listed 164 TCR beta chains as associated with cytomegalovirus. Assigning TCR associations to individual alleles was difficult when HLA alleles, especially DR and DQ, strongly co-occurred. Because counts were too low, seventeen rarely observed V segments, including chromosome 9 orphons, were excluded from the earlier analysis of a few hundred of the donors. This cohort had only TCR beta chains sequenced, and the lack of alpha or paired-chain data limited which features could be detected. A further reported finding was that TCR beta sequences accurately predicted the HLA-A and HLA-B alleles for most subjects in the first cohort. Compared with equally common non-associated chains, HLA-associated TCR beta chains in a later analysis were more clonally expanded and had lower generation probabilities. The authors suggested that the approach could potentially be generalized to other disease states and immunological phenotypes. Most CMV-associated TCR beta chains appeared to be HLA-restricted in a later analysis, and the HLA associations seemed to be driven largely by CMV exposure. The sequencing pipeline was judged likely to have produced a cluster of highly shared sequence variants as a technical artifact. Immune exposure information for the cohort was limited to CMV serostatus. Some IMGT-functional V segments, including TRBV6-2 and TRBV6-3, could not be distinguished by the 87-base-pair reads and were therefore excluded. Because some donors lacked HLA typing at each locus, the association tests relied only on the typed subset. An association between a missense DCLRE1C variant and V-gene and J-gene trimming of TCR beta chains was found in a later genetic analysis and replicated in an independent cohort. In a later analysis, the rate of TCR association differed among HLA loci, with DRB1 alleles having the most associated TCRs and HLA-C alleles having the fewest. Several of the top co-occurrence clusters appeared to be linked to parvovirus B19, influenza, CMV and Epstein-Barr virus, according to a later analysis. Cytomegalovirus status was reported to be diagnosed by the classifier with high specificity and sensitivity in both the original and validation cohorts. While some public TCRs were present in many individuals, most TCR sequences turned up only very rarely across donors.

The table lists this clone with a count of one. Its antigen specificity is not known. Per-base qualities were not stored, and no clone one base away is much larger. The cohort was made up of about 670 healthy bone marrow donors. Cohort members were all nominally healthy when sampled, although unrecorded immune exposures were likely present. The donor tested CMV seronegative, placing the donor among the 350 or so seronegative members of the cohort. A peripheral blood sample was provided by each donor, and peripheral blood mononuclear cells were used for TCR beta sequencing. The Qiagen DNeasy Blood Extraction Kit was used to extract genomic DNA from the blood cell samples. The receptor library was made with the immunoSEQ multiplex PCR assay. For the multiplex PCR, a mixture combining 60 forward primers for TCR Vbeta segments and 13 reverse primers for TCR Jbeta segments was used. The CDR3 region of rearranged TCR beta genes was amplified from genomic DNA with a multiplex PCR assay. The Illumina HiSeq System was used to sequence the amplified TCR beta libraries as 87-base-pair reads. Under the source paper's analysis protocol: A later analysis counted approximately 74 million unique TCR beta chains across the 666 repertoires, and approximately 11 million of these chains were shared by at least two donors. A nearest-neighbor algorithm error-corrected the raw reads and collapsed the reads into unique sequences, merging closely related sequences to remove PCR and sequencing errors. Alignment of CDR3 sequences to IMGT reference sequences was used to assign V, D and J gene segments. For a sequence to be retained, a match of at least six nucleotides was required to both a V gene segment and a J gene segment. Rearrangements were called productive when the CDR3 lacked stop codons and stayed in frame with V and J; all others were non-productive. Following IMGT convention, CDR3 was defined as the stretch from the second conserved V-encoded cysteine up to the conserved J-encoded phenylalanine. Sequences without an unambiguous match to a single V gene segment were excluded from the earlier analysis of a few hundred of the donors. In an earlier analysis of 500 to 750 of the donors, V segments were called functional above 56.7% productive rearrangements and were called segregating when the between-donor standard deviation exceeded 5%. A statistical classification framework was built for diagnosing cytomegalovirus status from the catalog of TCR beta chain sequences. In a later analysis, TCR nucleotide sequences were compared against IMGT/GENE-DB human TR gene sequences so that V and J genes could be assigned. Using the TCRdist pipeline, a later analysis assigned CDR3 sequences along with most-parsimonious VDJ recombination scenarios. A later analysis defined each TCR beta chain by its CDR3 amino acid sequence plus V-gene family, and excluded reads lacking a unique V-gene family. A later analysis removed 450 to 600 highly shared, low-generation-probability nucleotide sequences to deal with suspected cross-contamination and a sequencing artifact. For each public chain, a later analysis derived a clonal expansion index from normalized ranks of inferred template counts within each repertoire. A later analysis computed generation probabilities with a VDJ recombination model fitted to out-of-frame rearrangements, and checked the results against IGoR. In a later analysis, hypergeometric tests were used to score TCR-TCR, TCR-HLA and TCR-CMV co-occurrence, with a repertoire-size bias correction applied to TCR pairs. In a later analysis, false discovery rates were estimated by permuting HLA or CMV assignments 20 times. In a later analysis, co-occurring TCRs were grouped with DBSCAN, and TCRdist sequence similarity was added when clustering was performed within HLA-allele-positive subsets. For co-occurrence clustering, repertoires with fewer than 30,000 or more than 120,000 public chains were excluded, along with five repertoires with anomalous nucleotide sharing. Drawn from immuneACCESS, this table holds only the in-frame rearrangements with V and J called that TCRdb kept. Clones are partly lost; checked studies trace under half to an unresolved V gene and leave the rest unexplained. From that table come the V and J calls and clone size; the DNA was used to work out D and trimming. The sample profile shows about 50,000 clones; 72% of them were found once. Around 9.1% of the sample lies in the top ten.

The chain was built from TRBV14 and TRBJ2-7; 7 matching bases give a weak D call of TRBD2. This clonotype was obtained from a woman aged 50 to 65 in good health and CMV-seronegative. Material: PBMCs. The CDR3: CASSQGGGGEQYF. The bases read TGTGCCAGCAGCCAAGGGGGGGGCGGCGAGCAGTACTTC.